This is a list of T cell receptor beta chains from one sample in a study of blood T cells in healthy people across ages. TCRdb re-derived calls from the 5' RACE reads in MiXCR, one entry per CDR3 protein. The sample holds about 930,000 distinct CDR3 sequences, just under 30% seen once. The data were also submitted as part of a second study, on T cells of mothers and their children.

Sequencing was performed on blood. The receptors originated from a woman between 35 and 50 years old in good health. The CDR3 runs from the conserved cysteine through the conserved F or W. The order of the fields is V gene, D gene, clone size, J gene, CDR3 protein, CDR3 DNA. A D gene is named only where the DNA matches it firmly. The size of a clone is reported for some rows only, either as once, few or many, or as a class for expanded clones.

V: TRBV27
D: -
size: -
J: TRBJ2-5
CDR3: CASMGNLGKETQYF
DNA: TGTGCCAGCATGGGCAACCTGGGGAAAGAGACCCAGTACTTC

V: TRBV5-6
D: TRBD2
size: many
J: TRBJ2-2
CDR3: CASSEAGTNTGELFF
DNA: TGTGCCAGCAGCGAAGCGGGGACTAACACCGGGGAGCTGTTTTTT

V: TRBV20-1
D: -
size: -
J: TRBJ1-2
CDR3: CSASDGLKTGGYTF
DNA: TGCAGTGCTAGCGACGGATTAAAAACGGGAGGCTACACCTTC

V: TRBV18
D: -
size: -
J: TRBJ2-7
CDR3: CASSPREWGGEQYF
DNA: TGTGCCAGCTCACCTCGCGAATGGGGAGGCGAGCAGTACTTC

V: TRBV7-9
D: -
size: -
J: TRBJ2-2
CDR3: CASSLAGSGTFTGELFF
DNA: TGTGCCAGCAGCTTAGCGGGGAGCGGAACCTTCACCGGGGAGCTGTTTTTT

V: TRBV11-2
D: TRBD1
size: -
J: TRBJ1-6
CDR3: CASSPRGGTHSPLHF
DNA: TGTGCCAGCAGCCCTCGAGGGGGCACCCATTCACCCCTCCACTTT

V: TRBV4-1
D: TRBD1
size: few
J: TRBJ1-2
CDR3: CASTLGTGMTNYGYTF
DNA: TGCGCCAGCACCCTAGGGACAGGGATGACTAACTATGGCTACACCTTC

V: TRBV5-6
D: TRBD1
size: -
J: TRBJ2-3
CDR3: CASSREQGALRPDTQYF
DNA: TGTGCCAGCAGCAGAGAACAGGGGGCGCTCCGACCAGATACGCAGTATTTT

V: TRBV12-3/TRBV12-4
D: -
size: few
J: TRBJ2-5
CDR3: CASSLGRDFGQYF
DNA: TGTGCCAGCAGTTTAGGCCGGGACTTCGGCCAGTACTTC

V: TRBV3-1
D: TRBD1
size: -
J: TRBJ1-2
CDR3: CASSHTRDSSYGYTF
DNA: TGTGCCAGCAGCCACACCCGGGACAGCAGCTATGGCTACACCTTC

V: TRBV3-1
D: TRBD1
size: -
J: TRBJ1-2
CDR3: CASSQGRPGGPPNYGYTF
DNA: TGTGCCAGCAGCCAGGGTAGACCAGGGGGCCCCCCTAACTATGGCTACACCTTC

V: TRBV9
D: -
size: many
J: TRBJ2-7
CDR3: CASSVAGADYEQYF
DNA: TGTGCCAGCAGCGTAGCAGGCGCCGACTACGAGCAGTACTTC

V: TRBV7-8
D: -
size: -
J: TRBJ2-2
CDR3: CASSLGGTGRGTGELFF
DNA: TGTGCCAGCAGCTTAGGGGGTACAGGGAGAGGGACCGGGGAGCTGTTTTTT

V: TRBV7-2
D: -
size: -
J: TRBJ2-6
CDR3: CAGSPEVFGANVLTF
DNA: TGTGCCGGCAGCCCCGAAGTTTTTGGGGCCAACGTCCTGACTTTC

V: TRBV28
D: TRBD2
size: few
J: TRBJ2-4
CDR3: CASRYPGRDIQYF
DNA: TGTGCCAGCAGATACCCGGGGAGGGACATTCAGTACTTC

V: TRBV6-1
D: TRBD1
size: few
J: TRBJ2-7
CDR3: CASKKPGQGLYEQYF
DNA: TGTGCCAGTAAAAAACCGGGACAGGGCCTCTACGAGCAGTACTTC

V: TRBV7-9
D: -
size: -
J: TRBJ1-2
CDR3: CASSRGQGSIIGYTF
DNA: TGTGCCAGCAGCCGGGGTCAGGGAAGTATCATTGGCTACACCTTC

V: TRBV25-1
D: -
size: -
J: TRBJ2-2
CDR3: CASSDLYRATGELFF
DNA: TGTGCCAGCAGTGACCTCTACAGGGCGACCGGGGAGCTGTTTTTT

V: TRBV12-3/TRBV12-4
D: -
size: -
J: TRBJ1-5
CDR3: CASSFQAGGDTPQHF
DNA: TGTGCCAGCAGTTTTCAGGCGGGGGGAGATACTCCCCAGCATTTT

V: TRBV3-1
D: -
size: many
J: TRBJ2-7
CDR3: CASSQGHEQYF
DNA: TGCGCCAGCAGTCAGGGTCACGAGCAGTACTTC

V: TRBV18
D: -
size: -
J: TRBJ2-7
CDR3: CASSPPMPTYEQYF
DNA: TGTGCCAGCTCACCACCTATGCCGACTTACGAGCAGTACTTC

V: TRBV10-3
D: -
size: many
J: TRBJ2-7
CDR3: CAISDRGKSSYEQYF
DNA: TGTGCCATCAGTGATCGGGGCAAGAGCTCCTACGAGCAGTACTTC

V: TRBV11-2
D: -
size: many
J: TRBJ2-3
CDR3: CASSPVGGTDTQYF
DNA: TGTGCCAGCAGCCCCGTCGGTGGCACAGATACGCAGTATTTT

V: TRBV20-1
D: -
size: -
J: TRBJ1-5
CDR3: CSASQGSQPQHF
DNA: TGCAGTGCTAGTCAGGGAAGTCAGCCCCAGCATTTT

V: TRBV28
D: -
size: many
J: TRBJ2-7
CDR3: CASSESPAWVTYEQYF
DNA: TGTGCCAGCAGTGAATCCCCTGCTTGGGTGACCTACGAGCAGTACTTC

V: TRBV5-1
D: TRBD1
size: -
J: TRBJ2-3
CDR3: CASSLKGTGVGADAQYF
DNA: TGCGCCAGCAGCTTGAAGGGGACAGGGGTTGGCGCAGATGCGCAGTATTTT

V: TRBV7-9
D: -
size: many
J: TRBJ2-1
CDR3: CASSLGASSYNEQFF
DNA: TGTGCCAGCAGTTTGGGCGCGAGCTCCTACAATGAGCAGTTCTTC

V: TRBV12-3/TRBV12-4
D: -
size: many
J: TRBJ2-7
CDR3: CASSPRAPIYEQYF
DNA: TGTGCCAGCAGCCCAAGGGCCCCAATCTACGAGCAGTACTTC

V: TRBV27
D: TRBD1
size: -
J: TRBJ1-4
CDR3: CASSFDSGQGRGTNEKLFF
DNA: TGTGCCAGCAGTTTTGATTCGGGACAGGGGAGAGGGACTAATGAAAAACTGTTTTTT

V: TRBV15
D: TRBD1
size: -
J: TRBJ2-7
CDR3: CATSGRTGGKGEQYF
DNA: TGTGCCACCAGCGGCCGGACAGGGGGCAAGGGCGAGCAGTACTTC

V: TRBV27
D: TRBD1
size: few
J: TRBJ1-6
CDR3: CASSLGTGKASPLHF
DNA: TGTGCCAGCAGTTTAGGGACAGGGAAGGCTTCACCCCTCCACTTT

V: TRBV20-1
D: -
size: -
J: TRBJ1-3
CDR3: CSASIRGRSSGNTIYF
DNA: TGCAGTGCTAGTATTCGGGGAAGGAGCTCTGGAAACACCATATATTTT